The rows below give T cell receptor beta chains drawn from one sample of a study of shared clonotypes between healthy human individuals. Some clones are missing from TCRdb's copy, which holds only in-frame ones; the method was immunoSEQ multiplex PCR. The profile shows 2 million to 3 million clones, 93% of them singletons. The specimen was naive CD4+ T cells from PBMCs. These receptors were taken from a man in his late teens or twenties in good health. Some clones in this sample may be carry-over from other donors' samples. The CDR3 runs from the conserved cysteine through the conserved F or W. Each record gives: D gene, clone size, V gene, J gene, CDR3 DNA, CDR3 protein. The D gene is left open where the match is weak. Some rows have no size entry. The others give once, few or many, or a class for an expanded clone.

d_gene: .
abundance: once
v_gene: TRBV7-2
j_gene: TRBJ1-1
CDR3nt: TGTGCCAGCAGCTTAGCAACTGTTCGGGGAATGACGGCTTTCTTT
CDR3aa: CASSLATVRGMTAFF

d_gene: TRBD2
abundance: .
v_gene: TRBV28
j_gene: TRBJ2-5
CDR3nt: TGTGCCAGCAGTTCAGAAGCGGGAGGGTACGAGACCCAGTACTTC
CDR3aa: CASSSEAGGYETQYF

d_gene: .
abundance: .
v_gene: TRBV28
j_gene: TRBJ2-3
CDR3nt: TGTGCCAGCATCAAGGGGTGGGGGAAAACAGATACGGATACGCAGTATTTT
CDR3aa: CASIKGWGKTDTDTQYF

d_gene: TRBD2
abundance: .
v_gene: TRBV7-3
j_gene: TRBJ2-7
CDR3nt: TGTGCCAGCAGCTTACGAGGGACTAGCGGAGGCTACGAGCAGTACTTC
CDR3aa: CASSLRGTSGGYEQYF

d_gene: TRBD1
abundance: .
v_gene: TRBV5-1
j_gene: TRBJ1-6
CDR3nt: TGCGCCAGCAGCTTGGGGCAGGGGGCGCGTCCCCTCCACTTT
CDR3aa: CASSLGQGARPLHF

d_gene: .
abundance: .
v_gene: TRBV6-5
j_gene: TRBJ2-7
CDR3nt: TGTGCCAGCAGTTACTCGCGGGGCCCCTACGAGCAGTACTTC
CDR3aa: CASSYSRGPYEQYF

d_gene: TRBD1
abundance: .
v_gene: TRBV7-3
j_gene: TRBJ1-3
CDR3nt: TGTGCCAGCAGCTTGACAGGGTCTGGAAACACCATATATTTT
CDR3aa: CASSLTGSGNTIYF

d_gene: .
abundance: .
v_gene: TRBV5-4
j_gene: TRBJ2-1
CDR3nt: TGTGCCAGCAGCTCGGGCCCTGGTGAGCAGTTCTTC
CDR3aa: CASSSGPGEQFF

d_gene: TRBD2
abundance: .
v_gene: TRBV7-9
j_gene: TRBJ2-7
CDR3nt: TGTGCCAGCAGCTCCGGGACTAGCGGGACAATCCCCTACGAGCAGTACTTC
CDR3aa: CASSSGTSGTIPYEQYF

d_gene: .
abundance: .
v_gene: TRBV5-8
j_gene: TRBJ2-7
CDR3nt: TGTGCCAGCAGAAACGAGCAGTACTTC
CDR3aa: CASRNEQYF

d_gene: .
abundance: .
v_gene: TRBV9
j_gene: TRBJ2-1
CDR3nt: TGTGCCAGCAGCGCCTTAGGTGGTGACTCCTACAATGAGCAGTTCTTC
CDR3aa: CASSALGGDSYNEQFF

d_gene: TRBD2
abundance: once
v_gene: TRBV30
j_gene: TRBJ2-7
CDR3nt: TGTGCCTGGAGGACTAGCGGGAGTAGCGAGCAGTACTTC
CDR3aa: CAWRTSGSSEQYF

d_gene: .
abundance: .
v_gene: TRBV5-1
j_gene: TRBJ2-7
CDR3nt: TGCGCCAGCAGCCGGGGCCAGGATAGACCCTACGAGCAGTACTTC
CDR3aa: CASSRGQDRPYEQYF

d_gene: .
abundance: .
v_gene: TRBV9
j_gene: TRBJ2-7
CDR3nt: TGTGCCAGCAGCGTAGGAAGAGGGTCCTTCTACGAGCAGTACTTC
CDR3aa: CASSVGRGSFYEQYF

d_gene: TRBD2
abundance: .
v_gene: TRBV5-1
j_gene: TRBJ2-6
CDR3nt: TGCGCCAGCAGCCTGCAACCGGGGGGTACTGGGGCCAACGTCCTGACTTTC
CDR3aa: CASSLQPGGTGANVLTF

d_gene: TRBD2
abundance: .
v_gene: TRBV7-2
j_gene: TRBJ2-1
CDR3nt: TGTGCCAGCAGCGCTCGACTAGCGGGAGGGCCCAATGAGCAGTTCTTC
CDR3aa: CASSARLAGGPNEQFF

d_gene: TRBD1
abundance: .
v_gene: TRBV10-3
j_gene: TRBJ2-7
CDR3nt: TGTGCCATCAGTGGGACAGGGGGCGCCGAGCAGTACTTC
CDR3aa: CAISGTGGAEQYF

d_gene: TRBD1
abundance: .
v_gene: TRBV5-1
j_gene: TRBJ2-5
CDR3nt: TGCGCCAGCAGCCCCGGGACAGGGGGCTATCCGGGAGAGACCCAGTACTTC
CDR3aa: CASSPGTGGYPGETQYF

d_gene: TRBD2
abundance: .
v_gene: TRBV19
j_gene: TRBJ2-2
CDR3nt: TGTGCCAGTAAAATGGGAGGGGCTAGCGGGAGTGAGCTGTTTTTT
CDR3aa: CASKMGGASGSELFF

d_gene: TRBD1
abundance: .
v_gene: TRBV25-1
j_gene: TRBJ2-2
CDR3nt: TGTGCCAGCCAAACCAGACAGGGGAACACCGGGGAGCTGTTTTTT
CDR3aa: CASQTRQGNTGELFF

d_gene: .
abundance: .
v_gene: TRBV7-8
j_gene: TRBJ2-1
CDR3nt: TGTGCCAGCAGCCCACAGCTGGGCGATGAGCAGTTCTTC
CDR3aa: CASSPQLGDEQFF

d_gene: .
abundance: .
v_gene: TRBV4-1
j_gene: TRBJ2-2
CDR3nt: TGCGCCAGCAGCCACCCACGGGGGGCGGTCGGGGAGCTGTTTTTT
CDR3aa: CASSHPRGAVGELFF

d_gene: TRBD2
abundance: .
v_gene: TRBV5-1
j_gene: TRBJ2-5
CDR3nt: TGCGCCAGCAGCCAAGGACTAGCGGGAAAATCCGGAGAGACCCAGTACTTC
CDR3aa: CASSQGLAGKSGETQYF

d_gene: .
abundance: .
v_gene: TRBV6-6
j_gene: TRBJ1-2
CDR3nt: TGTGCCAGCAGTTACCCCAGAATGTTGGATGGCTACACCTTC
CDR3aa: CASSYPRMLDGYTF

d_gene: TRBD1
abundance: .
v_gene: TRBV28
j_gene: TRBJ2-6
CDR3nt: TGTGCCAGCATCCCAGGGGGCTATACCTCTGGGGCCAACGTCCTGACTTTC
CDR3aa: CASIPGGYTSGANVLTF

d_gene: TRBD1
abundance: .
v_gene: TRBV19
j_gene: TRBJ2-5
CDR3nt: TGTGCCAGTAGTTGGAAGGGGACAGGGTTTCCGGAGACCCAGTACTTC
CDR3aa: CASSWKGTGFPETQYF

d_gene: .
abundance: once
v_gene: TRBV9
j_gene: TRBJ2-7
CDR3nt: TGTGCCAGCAGCGTAGTTGTCAGGGGAACACTCTACGAGCAGTACTTC
CDR3aa: CASSVVVRGTLYEQYF

d_gene: TRBD1
abundance: .
v_gene: TRBV30
j_gene: TRBJ1-2
CDR3nt: TGTGCCATGGGGACAGGCTATGGCTACACCTTC
CDR3aa: CAMGTGYGYTF

d_gene: .
abundance: .
v_gene: TRBV7-2
j_gene: TRBJ2-5
CDR3nt: TGTGCCAGCAGCTTAGTCGGTGGCAGGGATACGTCGGAGACCCAGTACTTC
CDR3aa: CASSLVGGRDTSETQYF

d_gene: .
abundance: .
v_gene: TRBV7-3
j_gene: TRBJ2-3
CDR3nt: TGTGCCAGCAGCCCTCCTAGCACAGATACGCAGTATTTT
CDR3aa: CASSPPSTDTQYF

d_gene: .
abundance: .
v_gene: TRBV28
j_gene: TRBJ1-1
CDR3nt: TGTGCCAGCAGTTTAGGGGTGAACACTGAAGCTTTCTTT
CDR3aa: CASSLGVNTEAFF

d_gene: .
abundance: once
v_gene: TRBV5-1
j_gene: TRBJ1-4
CDR3nt: TGCGCCAGCAGCCTCCAGGGTTCCAGGGATGAAAAACTGTTTTTT
CDR3aa: CASSLQGSRDEKLFF

d_gene: .
abundance: .
v_gene: TRBV11-2
j_gene: TRBJ2-5
CDR3nt: TGTGCCAGCAGCCATGGGATGGGACACCAGTACTTC
CDR3aa: CASSHGMGHQYF

d_gene: TRBD1
abundance: .
v_gene: TRBV7-2
j_gene: TRBJ1-2
CDR3nt: TGTGCCAGCAGCGCGACAGGGGACTATGGCTACACCTTC
CDR3aa: CASSATGDYGYTF